The source of this TCR beta chain is a study of CD8+ T cells in alopecia areata. CDR1 KGHSH and CDR2 LQKENI come from the germline V gene. V lost 3 bases and J 5 bases, leaving 10 bases between the germline ends. The CDR3 runs 13 residues. About this clone: Its antigen is unidentified.

Findings and limits, study-wide: Normal skin contains resident alphabeta T cells, and these are also sequenced in scalp samples.

Investigators isolated RNA and reverse transcribed it into cDNA to act as the sequencing template. This table comes from immunoSEQ multiplex PCR, and its TCRdb copy is limited to in-frame clones, with some not included. Of some 200,000 clones in the sample, 50% to 75% were seen once. This sequence originates from a human donor with alopecia areata. V gene TRBV18 combines with J gene TRBJ2-5; D gene uncertain. This sample comprised CD4+ T cells sorted from blood, obtained at week 0. The CDR3, as DNA: TGTGCCAGCTCACCCAACGCTGAGGAGACCCAGTACTTC. The encoded protein is CASSPNAEETQYF.